The present T cell receptor beta chain was sequenced within a study of cytomegalovirus exposure and HLA in healthy donors. General study points: The authors confirmed in vitro that a few CMV-associated chains were specific for CMV antigens.

To note about this clone: Antigen unknown.

Germline V CDR1 and CDR2: MNHNS, SASEGT. Germline trimming cut 4 bases from V and 4 bases from J; bases unmatched to any gene: 10. The CDR3 is 17 residues long. The PCR employed 60 Vbeta primers together with 13 Jbeta primers. Original processing methods: Later, tens of millions of unique TCR beta chains were counted in an analysis, and 10 million to 12 million of them were shared. Sequencing was performed with immunoSEQ multiplex PCR; in TCRdb, only in-frame clones are kept and a portion is missing. The V and J calls and the clone size are those of that table, but D and trimming were determined from the DNA. Of some 150,000 clones in the sample, around 90% were seen once. Donors likely had unrecorded immune exposures despite being nominally healthy when sampled.

The gene calls are TRBV6-1 and TRBJ1-2; 12 nucleotides align to TRBD1. The TCR originated in a woman in her 30s in good health and CMV-seronegative. The sequencing input was PBMCs. The CDR3 loop reads CASSGGTGGVRAYGYTF. CDR3 DNA sequence: TGTGCCAGCAGTGGGGGGACAGGGGGCGTTAGAGCCTATGGCTACACCTTC.